A selection of T cell receptor beta chains follows, all from one sample in a study of cytomegalovirus exposure and HLA in healthy donors. The table came from immunoSEQ multiplex PCR; TCRdb's copy has only in-frame clones and leaves some out. The sample yields 80,000 or so clones, roughly 64% seen once. Sequenced sample: PBMCs. Source of these receptors: a man in his thirties or forties in good health and CMV-seropositive. CDR3s include the opening cysteine and the closing phenylalanine or tryptophan. D genes are given only for firm matches. Some rows mark clone size as missing; the rest say once, few, many or name a class of expanded clone.

TRBJ1-1 . . TRBV7-3 CASSLRGAQSEAFF TGTGCCAGCAGCTTACGGGGAGCGCAGTCTGAAGCTTTCTTT
TRBJ2-7 . . TRBV11-2 CASSLAARNDEQYF TGTGCCAGCAGCTTAGCGGCTAGAAACGACGAGCAGTACTTC
TRBJ1-6 TRBD1 . TRBV6-4 CASRGDRDGSPLHF TGTGCCAGCAGGGGGGACAGGGATGGTTCACCCCTCCACTTT
TRBJ2-3 . few TRBV6-5 CASSPPGLPTDTQYF TGTGCCAGCAGCCCCCCGGGACTTCCCACAGATACGCAGTATTTT
TRBJ2-2 . few TRBV18 CASSQDRPNTGELFF TGTGCCAGCTCACAGGACAGACCGAACACCGGGGAGCTGTTTTTT
TRBJ1-5 . few TRBV7-2 CASSLVGSQNQPQHF TGTGCCAGCAGCTTAGTGGGCAGTCAAAATCAGCCCCAGCATTTT
TRBJ2-3 . few TRBV7-2 CASSFKPGADTQYF TGTGCCAGCAGCTTCAAGCCGGGGGCAGATACGCAGTATTTT
TRBJ1-1 . . TRBV7-3 CASSRQPNTEAFF TGTGCCAGCAGCAGACAGCCGAACACTGAAGCTTTCTTT
TRBJ2-3 TRBD2 . TRBV11-2 CASSLEAGGTDTQYF TGTGCCAGCAGCCTCGAGGCGGGAGGCACAGATACGCAGTATTTT
TRBJ2-7 . . TRBV7-8 CASSSTGRSSYEQYF TGTGCCAGCAGCTCGACGGGAAGGAGCTCCTACGAGCAGTACTTC
TRBJ2-5 . . TRBV11-3 CASSPNGVGETQYF TGTGCCAGCAGCCCAAACGGGGTGGGGGAGACCCAGTACTTC
TRBJ2-5 . . TRBV7-2 CASSYKETQYF TGTGCCAGCAGCTACAAAGAGACCCAGTACTTC
TRBJ2-7 . once TRBV7-8 CASSLGFFVFQAGSPNYEQYF TGTGCCAGCAGCTTAGGGTTCTTCGTGTTTCAAGCAGGGTCCCCGAACTACGAGCAGTACTTC
TRBJ2-1 . . TRBV19 CASSTSGHSYNEQFF TGTGCCAGTAGTACCTCGGGACATTCCTACAATGAGCAGTTCTTC
TRBJ1-6 . . TRBV5-4 CASSTWSSYNSPLHF TGTGCCAGCAGCACCTGGAGCTCCTATAATTCACCCCTCCACTTT
TRBJ2-1 . . TRBV19 CASSIAVPPYNEQFF TGTGCCAGTAGTATCGCGGTGCCCCCCTACAATGAGCAGTTCTTC
TRBJ1-5 TRBD1 . TRBV6-5 CASRTGRGQPQHF TGTGCCAGTAGGACAGGGAGGGGACAGCCCCAGCATTTT
TRBJ1-4 TRBD1 . TRBV7-9 CASSLSGQLNEKLFF TGTGCCAGCAGCTTATCGGGACAGCTTAATGAAAAACTGTTTTTT
TRBJ1-1 TRBD1 . TRBV15 CATSRRTGLNTEAFF TGTGCCACCAGCAGGCGGACAGGGTTGAACACTGAAGCTTTCTTT
TRBJ1-1 . . TRBV15 CATSSRVRNTEAFF TGTGCCACCAGTTCCAGGGTCAGGAACACTGAAGCTTTCTTT
TRBJ2-7 . few TRBV27 CASSLEGSEQYF TGTGCCAGCAGTTTAGAAGGGAGCGAGCAGTACTTC
TRBJ2-5 . . TRBV28 CASNRRPIQETQYF TGTGCCAGCAATCGCAGGCCCATCCAAGAGACCCAGTACTTC
TRBJ2-3 . . TRBV4-3 CASSQAHLDSWAQYF TGCGCCAGCAGCCAAGCCCACCTGGACAGTTGGGCGCAGTATTTT
TRBJ2-1 . few TRBV11-3 CASSLASSGEQFF TGTGCCAGCAGCTTAGCCTCTTCGGGGGAGCAGTTCTTC
TRBJ2-4 . many TRBV4-1 CASSQVMGQKNIQYF TGCGCCAGCAGCCAAGTGATGGGGCAGAAAAACATTCAGTACTTC
TRBJ2-7 TRBD1 . TRBV6-5 CASSYGTGGVNEQYF TGTGCCAGCAGTTATGGGACAGGGGGGGTCAACGAGCAGTACTTC
TRBJ1-5 TRBD1 once TRBV9 CASSVGQGRQPQHF TGTGCCAGCAGCGTCGGACAGGGGCGACAGCCCCAGCATTTT
TRBJ2-2 TRBD2 . TRBV29-1 CSVRGAGGYTGELFF TGCAGCGTGAGGGGAGCGGGAGGGTACACCGGGGAGCTGTTTTTT
TRBJ1-2 TRBD1 . TRBV10-3 CAISPTGPRDGYTF TGTGCCATCAGCCCGACAGGGCCGAGGGATGGCTACACCTTC
TRBJ1-5 . few TRBV7-2 CASSRRGGVGQPQHF TGTGCCAGCAGTCGTAGGGGGGGGGTCGGCCAGCCCCAGCATTTT
TRBJ2-3 . few TRBV2 CASSVTGSPDTQYF TGTGCCAGCAGTGTAACAGGGAGTCCAGATACGCAGTATTTT
TRBJ2-2 TRBD2 . TRBV7-9 CASSPTSGIRRFGELFF TGTGCCAGCAGCCCGACTAGCGGGATCAGACGGTTCGGGGAGCTGTTTTTT
TRBJ1-5 TRBD1 . TRBV28 CASSLATGGHQPQHF TGTGCCAGCAGTTTGGCAACAGGGGGCCATCAGCCCCAGCATTTT
TRBJ2-7 . . TRBV6-5 CASSYPDSYSSYEQYF TGTGCCAGCAGTTACCCGGACAGTTACAGCTCCTACGAGCAGTACTTC
TRBJ2-5 TRBD1 . TRBV18 CASSPTGTGSGETQYF TGTGCCAGCTCACCGACTGGGACAGGGTCGGGAGAGACCCAGTACTTC
TRBJ1-1 . few TRBV18 CASSPKRGGTFMYTEAFF TGTGCCAGCTCACCAAAGAGGGGAGGGACGTTTATGTACACTGAAGCTTTCTTT
TRBJ1-5 . few TRBV21-1 CASSQTGERNQPQHF TGTGCCAGCAGCCAAACAGGGGAGCGGAATCAGCCCCAGCATTTT
TRBJ2-5 . . TRBV7-3 CASGVGGETQYF TGTGCCAGCGGTGTTGGGGGGGAGACCCAGTACTTC
TRBJ2-7 . . TRBV15 CATSSESLPAYEQYF TGTGCCACCAGCAGTGAGTCACTCCCGGCCTACGAGCAGTACTTC
TRBJ2-1 TRBD1 . TRBV6-5 CASSKGTGENEQFF TGTGCCAGCAGTAAGGGGACAGGGGAGAATGAGCAGTTCTTC
TRBJ2-7 . . TRBV19 CASSIGRGGYEQYF TGTGCCAGTAGTATCGGACGCGGAGGCTACGAGCAGTACTTC
TRBJ2-3 TRBD2 few TRBV11-3 CASSGWTSMDTQYF TGTGCCAGCAGCGGGTGGACTAGCATGGATACGCAGTATTTT
TRBJ2-7 . . TRBV5-6 CASSSPGALEHEQYF TGTGCCAGCAGTTCCCCAGGGGCACTAGAACACGAGCAGTACTTC
TRBJ2-3 . few TRBV10-3 CAIGPEATSTDTQYF TGTGCCATCGGCCCCGAGGCAACTAGCACAGATACGCAGTATTTT
TRBJ1-4 . once TRBV7-6 CASSLGLGRGDEKLFF TGTGCCAGCAGCTTAGGTCTGGGCAGGGGAGATGAAAAACTGTTTTTT
TRBJ1-1 . few TRBV29-1 CSVAGGRGNTEAFF TGCAGCGTTGCGGGGGGGCGGGGGAACACTGAAGCTTTCTTT
TRBJ1-2 TRBD1 few TRBV10-2 CASRGTGDRYTF TGCGCCAGCAGGGGGACAGGGGACCGCTACACCTTC
TRBJ2-7 . . TRBV2 CASIADWAYEQYF TGTGCCAGCATAGCGGACTGGGCCTACGAGCAGTACTTC
TRBJ2-1 TRBD1 . TRBV28 CASSFLILDRGSDEQFF TGTGCCAGCAGTTTTTTGATTTTGGACAGGGGTAGCGATGAGCAGTTCTTC
TRBJ2-7 TRBD2 few TRBV27 CASSLAGENYEQYF TGTGCCAGCAGTTTAGCGGGAGAGAACTACGAGCAGTACTTC